The entry that follows covers one T cell receptor beta chain sequence. The trim removed 5 bases at V and 3 bases at J, leaving 7 bases unmatched. The CDR3 extends over 15 amino acids. Germline lookup yields CDR1 SGHTA and CDR2 FQGNSA. These data originate in a study of cytomegalovirus exposure and HLA in healthy donors. Measured with immunoSEQ multiplex PCR; TCRdb has only the in-frame clones, and not every one. The sample records about 150,000 clones, 94% being singletons. The sequence was collected from a young man in good health and CMV-seropositive. Sequenced material: PBMCs. The gene calls are TRBV7-2 and TRBJ2-7; 10 bases are a match to TRBD2. The DNA of the CDR3 is TGTGCCAGCAGCGCCTCTAGCGGGAGTTTCTACGAGCAGTACTTC. It encodes CASSASSGSFYEQYF.